This is a list of T cell receptor beta chains from one sample in a study of shared clonotypes between healthy human individuals. Assay: immunoSEQ multiplex PCR; the TCRdb copy retains only in-frame clones and omits some. The sample records some 660,000 clones, approximately 73% being singletons. Sequencing was done on a sample of memory CD4+ T cells sorted from blood. These receptor sequences come from a woman in her 30s in good health. The CDR3 runs from the conserved cysteine through the conserved F or W. D genes are given only for firm matches.

j_call v_call d_call cdr3_aa cdr3_nt
TRBJ2-3 TRBV28 TRBD1 CASIDRGRADTQYF TGTGCCAGCATAGACAGGGGCCGGGCAGATACGCAGTATTTT
TRBJ1-5 TRBV7-2 TRBD1 CASSRTGHQPQHF TGTGCCAGCAGCCGGACAGGGCATCAGCCCCAGCATTTT
TRBJ2-1 TRBV13 . CASSLGIFGGRNEQFF TGTGCCAGCAGCTTAGGTATTTTCGGGGGACGGAATGAGCAGTTCTTC
TRBJ1-2 TRBV28 . CASSLDGNYGYTF TGTGCCAGCAGTTTAGACGGCAACTATGGCTACACCTTC
TRBJ2-3 TRBV5-1 . CASRPGISSTDTQYF TGCGCCAGCAGACCAGGGATATCGAGCACAGATACGCAGTATTTT
TRBJ1-5 TRBV5-1 . CASSLGFPDGNQPQHF TGCGCCAGCAGCTTGGGCTTTCCTGACGGAAATCAGCCCCAGCATTTT
TRBJ1-2 TRBV28 . CASSLSITGWDGYTF TGTGCCAGCAGTTTATCTATAACAGGGTGGGATGGCTACACCTTC
TRBJ2-3 TRBV15 TRBD1 CATSRDSQGAADTQYF TGTGCCACCAGCAGAGATAGTCAGGGGGCCGCAGATACGCAGTATTTT
TRBJ1-4 TRBV5-5 . CASSLGRDQIEKLFF TGTGCCAGCAGCTTGGGAAGGGATCAGATTGAAAAACTGTTTTTT
TRBJ2-3 TRBV27 TRBD2 CASSWSGRNTDTQYF TGTGCCAGCAGTTGGAGCGGGAGAAATACAGATACGCAGTATTTT
TRBJ2-7 TRBV10-1 TRBD2 CASSVYAGGRYEQYF TGCGCCAGCAGTGTGTACGCGGGAGGACGCTACGAGCAGTACTTC